This TCR beta chain derives from a study of neurological immune-mediated disorders. Whole-study findings and limits: Expanded clones shared no identical CDR3 amino acid sequences across subjects, which suggested private TCR-beta repertoires in all groups. HTLV-1-associated myelopathy showed the most TCR clonal expansion; multiple sclerosis the least, below healthy controls.

This clonotype was detected many times. The antigen is undetermined. The CDR3 length is 14 residues. The V end was cut by 7 bases, the J end by 5 bases, with 20 bases between. Germline V CDR1 and CDR2: DFQATT, SNEGSKA (reference sequence). With 10-nucleotide random UMIs, 5'RACE was used to make the cDNA. TCRdb re-derived calls from the 5' RACE reads in MiXCR, one entry per CDR3 protein. The top ten clones hold 2.5% to 3% of a sample with under 90,000 distinct CDR3 sequences, under 4.5% of them seen once. The V gene is TRBV20-1, the J gene TRBJ1-2; a possible D gene is TRBD1 (5 bases). Specimen: PBMCs. This sequence was found in a woman aged 50 to 65 with multiple sclerosis. CDR3 in amino acids: CSVRGAGRIYGYTF. The CDR3 DNA follows: TGCAGTGTTAGGGGCGCTGGACGTATATATGGCTACACCTTC.